This is a list of T cell receptor beta chains from one sample in a study of CD8+CD57+ T cells in acquired aplastic anemia. TCRdb re-called the reads with MiXCR, one entry per CDR3 protein. The table records about half a million distinct CDR3 sequences, approximately 33% of them present only once. Sequences were obtained from sorted CD4+, CD8+, or CD8+CD57+ T cells (not recorded which) from PBMCs. Receptors originate from a human donor with aplastic anemia. Each CDR3 is given with its conserved first and last residue.

j_gene: TRBJ1-1
v_gene: TRBV7-2
CDR3aa: CASSDQQATEAFF

j_gene: TRBJ2-7
v_gene: TRBV9
CDR3aa: CASSVSVQNPSEQYF

j_gene: TRBJ2-3
v_gene: TRBV7-9
CDR3aa: CASFSSGRGNTQYF

j_gene: TRBJ1-4
v_gene: TRBV2
CDR3aa: CASSEGGGNEKLFF

j_gene: TRBJ2-7
v_gene: TRBV30
CDR3aa: CAWRVYSYEQYF

j_gene: TRBJ1-2
v_gene: TRBV4-3
CDR3aa: CASSQDLAGGRAGYTF

j_gene: TRBJ2-7
v_gene: TRBV5-1
CDR3aa: CASSSRDNAGREYF

j_gene: TRBJ1-1
v_gene: TRBV19
CDR3aa: CASSWDRGSTEAFF

j_gene: TRBJ2-7
v_gene: TRBV11-2
CDR3aa: CASSFSEGNYEQYF

j_gene: TRBJ1-2
v_gene: TRBV12-3/TRBV12-4
CDR3aa: CASRIQGTDGYTF

j_gene: TRBJ1-2
v_gene: TRBV19
CDR3aa: CASSIDGRVDGYTF

j_gene: TRBJ1-5
v_gene: TRBV10-3
CDR3aa: CASTTGVNQPQHF

j_gene: TRBJ2-5
v_gene: TRBV29-1
CDR3aa: CSVDPGYQETQYF

j_gene: TRBJ2-1
v_gene: TRBV20-1
CDR3aa: CSASRTSDEQFF

j_gene: TRBJ1-1
v_gene: TRBV2
CDR3aa: CASSEASSRRNTEAFF

j_gene: TRBJ1-2
v_gene: TRBV9
CDR3aa: CASSVDRAGYGYTF

j_gene: TRBJ1-2
v_gene: TRBV15
CDR3aa: CASSRDRGDGYTF

j_gene: TRBJ1-1
v_gene: TRBV11-3
CDR3aa: CASSWGQNTEAFF

j_gene: TRBJ1-3
v_gene: TRBV25-1
CDR3aa: CASSESNRVGGTIYF

j_gene: TRBJ1-5
v_gene: TRBV20-1
CDR3aa: CSASHSGDQPQHF

j_gene: TRBJ1-2
v_gene: TRBV29-1
CDR3aa: CSVAWDRSYTF

j_gene: TRBJ1-6
v_gene: TRBV7-9
CDR3aa: CASSLEHRSPLHF

j_gene: TRBJ1-4
v_gene: TRBV5-1
CDR3aa: CASSFGTEGEKLFF

j_gene: TRBJ2-5
v_gene: TRBV7-2
CDR3aa: CASSLEGGLGRSETQYF

j_gene: TRBJ2-1
v_gene: TRBV6-1
CDR3aa: CASSGRGLDPEQFF

j_gene: TRBJ2-7
v_gene: TRBV25-1
CDR3aa: CASRLLAGGLKEQYF

j_gene: TRBJ2-7
v_gene: TRBV10-3
CDR3aa: CAISEQIAGLGEQYF

j_gene: TRBJ2-7
v_gene: TRBV29-1
CDR3aa: CSVETGYEQYF

j_gene: TRBJ2-5
v_gene: TRBV6-5
CDR3aa: CASSYKGLSTQYF

j_gene: TRBJ1-6
v_gene: TRBV20-1
CDR3aa: CSAGPKENSPLHF

j_gene: TRBJ1-6
v_gene: TRBV20-1
CDR3aa: CSASLSGGSPLHF

j_gene: TRBJ1-5
v_gene: TRBV7-3
CDR3aa: CASSPAPGQPQHF

j_gene: TRBJ2-7
v_gene: TRBV19
CDR3aa: CASTPTGAYEQYF

j_gene: TRBJ2-7
v_gene: TRBV25-1
CDR3aa: CASSRSGGPPLEQYF

j_gene: TRBJ1-5
v_gene: TRBV20-1
CDR3aa: CSARVSAAAQHF

j_gene: TRBJ1-1
v_gene: TRBV7-2
CDR3aa: CASSRLMNTEAFF

j_gene: TRBJ2-7
v_gene: TRBV19
CDR3aa: CASKEQRGSYEQYF

j_gene: TRBJ2-7
v_gene: TRBV6-1
CDR3aa: CASRSGPFSYEQYF

j_gene: TRBJ2-3
v_gene: TRBV7-3
CDR3aa: CASSAGLDTDTQYF

j_gene: TRBJ1-6
v_gene: TRBV30
CDR3aa: CAWRSDRGLSPLHF